This TCR beta chain is from a study of PD-L1 blockade in urothelial cancer. Overall study: Before enrollment, 0 to 3 chemotherapy regimens had been given to patients.

Trimming removed 0 bases from V and 0 bases from J, with 8 bases in between. The length of the CDR3 is 15 residues. CDR1 is SGHRS, CDR2 YFSETQ, per germline. On this clone itself: Other DNA sequences in the same sample also yield this CDR3.

This table comes from immunoSEQ multiplex PCR, and its TCRdb copy is limited to in-frame clones, with some not included. The sample lists around 120,000 clones, around 85% occurring once. Here the sequenced sample was PBMCs, taken around atezolizumab (anti-PD-L1) treatment. This chain connects TRBV5-1 to TRBJ2-3; D perhaps matches TRBD1 (6 bases). The source of this sequence is a man aged 45-60 years with urothelial cancer. CDR3 in amino acids: CASSLGGTSTDTQYF. CDR3 nucleotides: TGCGCCAGCAGCTTGGGTGGGACAAGCACAGATACGCAGTATTTT.